Below, 21 T cell receptor beta chains from the same sample are listed, as sequenced in a study of shared T cell receptors in the human thymus. Measured with immunoSEQ multiplex PCR; TCRdb has only the in-frame clones, and not every one. The sample has about 540,000 clones, about four fifths seen once. These data also formed part of another study, on human thymus T cells.

Sample: thymocytes. All receptors come from a boy under two years old with a congenital heart defect.

This clone was seen more than once but under ten times. This sequence joins TRBV7-2 and TRBJ2-5; 9 bases are shared with TRBD2. Germline loops: CDR1 SGHTA, CDR2 FQGNSA. CDR3 length equals 15 residues. V gave up 2 bases and J gave up 7 bases; unmatched junction bases: 8. In DNA form, the CDR3 reads TGTGCCAGCAGCTTATGGAGCGGGAGGCTAGGGACCCAGTACTTC. Its protein is CASSLWSGRLGTQYF.

The chain has TRBV7-3 and TRBJ2-2; TRBD2 agrees at 8 bases. From germline, CDR1 is SGHTA and CDR2 FQGTGA. V trimming: 2 bases; J trimming: 3 bases; junction bases outside the gene matches: 8. This CDR3 region has 17 residues. The CDR3 region is CASSLGGREAYTGELFF. DNA of the CDR3: TGTGCCAGCAGCTTAGGGGGGCGGGAGGCCTACACCGGGGAGCTGTTTTTT.

The genes are TRBV5-1 and TRBJ2-7; 10 bases fit TRBD2. Germline CDR1 SGHRS, CDR2 YFSETQ. J was trimmed by 2 bases and V by 0 bases; bases with no gene match: 5. CDR3 length: 16 residues. The CDR3 nucleotides are TGCGCCAGCAGCTTGGTGATAGCGGGAGGACCCTACGAGCAGTACTTC. This encodes CASSLVIAGGPYEQYF. Using reference TRBV5-1 and TRBJ2-7 for the parts outside the CDR3, the full variable domain is KAGVTQTPRYLIKTRGQQVTLSCSPISGHRSVSWYQQTPGQGLQFLFEYFSETQRNKGNFPGRFSGRQFSNSRSEMNVSTLELGDSALYLCASSLVIAGGPYEQYFGPGTRLTVT.

On this clone itself: One junction end does not reproduce the germline sequence, and a read error may be involved. The rearrangement joins TRBV5-1 to TRBJ2-1; tentatively, D is TRBD2 (6 bases). The CDR3 consists of 14 residues. Looked up from germline, CDR1 is SGHRS and CDR2 is YFSETQ. CDR3 sequence reads: CASNSGEPHNGQFF. The CDR3 nucleotides are TGCGCCAGCAACTCGGGAGAACCCCACAATGGGCAGTTCTTC.

This chain uses TRBV11-2 with TRBJ1-2, with a weak D call TRBD1 (5 bases). The CDR3 extends over 13 amino acids. Per the germline V gene, CDR1 is SGHAT and CDR2 is FQNNGV. Trimming removed 4 bases at V and 8 bases at J, with 14 bases between. CDR3 residues: CASSYRGGSGYTF. The CDR3 region has the DNA TGTGCCAGCAGCTACCGGGGGGGTAGCGGCTACACCTTC.

This chain joins TRBV11-2 and TRBJ2-1; weak D call: TRBD1 (5 bases). V lost 5 bases to trimming and J lost 10 bases, with 12 bases between them. CDR1 and CDR2 from the germline V gene are SGHAT and FQNNGV. The CDR3 is made up of 12 amino acids. CDR3 loop: CASSGRGGEQFF. Written as DNA, the CDR3 is TGTGCCAGCAGCGGAAGGGGCGGAGAGCAGTTCTTC.

In its sample, this clone was seen a few times. The J gene is TRBJ2-1, the V gene TRBV4-3; TRBD2 is a possible D gene (6 bases). Trimming took off 1 base at V and 0 bases at J, with 10 bases between the two ends. Looked up from germline, CDR1 is LGHNA and CDR2 is YSLEER. The CDR3 loop spans 16 amino acids. The chain's CDR3 is CASSQVMRDSYNEQFF. As DNA, the CDR3 is TGCGCCAGCAGCCAAGTAATGCGGGACTCCTACAATGAGCAGTTCTTC.

The gene calls are TRBV5-6 and TRBJ2-5; 8 bases map to TRBD1. This CDR3 is 17 amino acids long. V trimming: 3 bases; J trimming: 5 bases; junction bases outside the gene matches: 15. Germline V CDR1 and CDR2: SGHDT, YYEEEE. In DNA form, the CDR3 reads TGTGCCAGCAGCTCCTATTACGACAGGGGCGGGGAGGAGACCCAGTACTTC. Translation gives CASSSYYDRGGEETQYF.

This clone was detected once. The chain combines TRBV4-2 with TRBJ2-7, with TRBD2 matching over 7 bases. The CDR3 totals 19 residues. CDR1 and CDR2 (germline): LGHNA, YNFKEQ. Losses at the gene ends were 0 bases for V and 0 bases for J; bases not matched to a gene: 14. The CDR3 is CASSQDRRLAEGFSYEQYF. The CDR3 DNA sequence: TGTGCCAGCAGCCAAGATCGACGGCTAGCGGAGGGGTTCTCCTACGAGCAGTACTTC.

CDR3 bases: TGTGCCACCAGCAGAGAGAAGGGGCAGACCCAGTACTTC. This translates into CATSREKGQTQYF. The V call is TRBV15, the J call TRBJ2-5; D is perhaps TRBD1 (5 bases). The length of the CDR3 is 13 residues. V lost 0 bases and J 6 bases, leaving 8 bases between the germline ends. The V gene's germline CDR1 is LNHNV and CDR2 YYDKDF (reference sequence).

This chain uses TRBV30 with TRBJ2-5, with D uncertain. The CDR3 contains 13 residues. V lost 3 bases and J lost 1, with 9 bases in between. Germline V gives CDR1 GTSNPN, CDR2 SVGIG (reference sequence). CDR3 in DNA: TGTGCCTGGAGACTACGGTTCCAAGAGACCCAGTACTTC. Encoded protein: CAWRLRFQETQYF.

This chain uses TRBV30 with TRBJ1-5; no reliable D call. CDR3 length equals 13 residues. Germline CDR1 GTSNPN, CDR2 SVGIG (reference sequence). V was pared by 4 bases and J by 6 bases, with 13 bases between. CDR3 nucleotide sequence: TGTGCCTGGAAGGGTCAGGACTCTCAGCCCCAGCATTTT. It encodes CAWKGQDSQPQHF.

This rearrangement joins TRBV19 to TRBJ2-3; D is unresolved. V dropped 3 bases and J dropped 2 bases, with 9 bases sitting between them. From germline, CDR1 is LNHDA and CDR2 SQIVND (reference sequence). The CDR3 consists of 14 residues. CDR3 in DNA: TGTGCCAGTAGTATCTCGGTGAACACAGATACGCAGTATTTT. It yields the protein CASSISVNTDTQYF.

The chain carries TRBV28 and TRBJ1-3, with D perhaps TRBD1 (5 bases). Germline assignment: CDR1 MDHEN and CDR2 SYDVKM. The CDR3 covers 19 residues. With 3 bases removed from V and 7 bases from J, the gap between germline ends came to 28 bases. The CDR3 loop reads CASSFNRDGGQLDRNTIYF. CDR3 sequence (DNA): TGTGCCAGCAGTTTTAATCGTGACGGTGGACAATTAGATCGGAACACCATATATTTT.

As DNA, the CDR3 is TGCGCCAGCAGCTTCGCTGCCGGCGGCATGAACACTGAAGCTTTCTTT. Residues: CASSFAAGGMNTEAFF. The V gene is TRBV5-1, the J gene TRBJ1-1; D unclear. Trimming cost V 2 bases and J 0 bases, with 14 bases left between them. Germline values: CDR1 SGHRS, CDR2 YFSETQ. This CDR3 region has 16 residues.

V and J are TRBV5-1 and TRBJ1-1; tentative D call: TRBD1 (5 bases). The CDR3 is made up of 15 amino acids. CDR1 is SGHRS and CDR2 is YFSETQ in the germline V gene. Trimming shortened V by 0 bases and J by 2 bases, and 11 bases separated the two germline ends. The CDR3 nucleotides are TGCGCCAGCAGCTTGGATCGGACACTTAACACTGAAGCTTTCTTT. It yields the protein CASSLDRTLNTEAFF.

The rearrangement joins TRBV27 to TRBJ2-7; the D gene is possibly TRBD2 (7 bases). The CDR3 covers 16 residues. V lost 4 bases, J lost 1 base, and 17 bases lay in between. Germline V gene lookup returns CDR1 MNHEY and CDR2 SMNVEV (reference sequence). The CDR3 nucleotides read TGTGCCAGCAGTTCTCAGGGGAGGGATGGATCCTACGAGCAGTACTTC. This encodes CASSSQGRDGSYEQYF.

The chain couples TRBV9 to TRBJ2-3; 8 positions agree with TRBD2. This CDR3 contains 17 residues. Losses at the gene ends were 4 bases for V and 1 base for J; bases not matched to a gene: 11. Germline V gives CDR1 SGDLS, CDR2 YYNGEE. The CDR3 sequence: CASSPMAAGERTDTQYF. The CDR3 DNA reads as TGTGCCAGCAGCCCGATGGCAGCGGGAGAGCGCACAGATACGCAGTATTTT.

The chain employs TRBV11-2 and TRBJ1-5; no reliable D call. The CDR3 is 16 amino acids. Germline CDR1 SGHAT, CDR2 FQNNGV. V lost 5 bases, J lost 4 bases, and 18 bases lay in between. The CDR3 sequence: CASSLNREGDNQPQHF. CDR3 DNA sequence: TGTGCCAGCAGCCTAAACCGGGAGGGCGATAATCAGCCCCAGCATTTT. Complete variable domain (other parts from reference TRBV11-2 and TRBJ1-5): EAGVAQSPRYKIIEKRQSVAFWCNPISGHATLYWYQQILGQGPKLLIQFQNNGVVDDSQLPKDRFSAERLKGVDSTLKIQPAKLEDSAVYLCASSLNREGDNQPQHFGDGTRLSIL.

The chain joins TRBV4-3 to TRBJ2-3; D might be TRBD2 (5 bases). V gave up 1 base and J gave up 7 bases, with 24 bases separating them. Germline V CDR1 and CDR2: LGHNA, YSLEER. The CDR3 length is 18 residues. DNA of the CDR3: TGCGCCAGCAGCCAAGCTCCCAGGAGGTCGTCAAACTCGAATACGCAGTATTTT. Translated, it gives CASSQAPRRSSNSNTQYF.

This clone was recorded only once. This chain uses TRBV2 with TRBJ2-2; D may be TRBD2 (6 bases). In germline, CDR1 is SNHLY, CDR2 FYNNEI. The ends were cut back, 3 bases at V and 4 bases at J, with 12 bases in the middle. The CDR3 is 15 amino acids. The CDR3 DNA sequence: TGTGCCAGCAGTGACGGTCGGGGGACCACCGGGGAGCTGTTTTTT. Translation gives CASSDGRGTTGELFF.